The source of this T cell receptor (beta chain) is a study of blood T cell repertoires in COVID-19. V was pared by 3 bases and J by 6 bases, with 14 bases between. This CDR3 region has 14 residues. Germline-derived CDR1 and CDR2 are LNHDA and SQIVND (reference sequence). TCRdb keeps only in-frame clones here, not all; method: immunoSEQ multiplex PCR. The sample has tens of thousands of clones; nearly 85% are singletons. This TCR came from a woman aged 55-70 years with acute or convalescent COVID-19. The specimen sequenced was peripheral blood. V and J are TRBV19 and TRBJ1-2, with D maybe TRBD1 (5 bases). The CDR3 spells CASSIRRGWNGYTF. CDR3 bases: TGTGCCAGTAGTATTCGTCGGGGGTGGAATGGCTACACCTTC.